This T cell receptor (beta chain) was profiled in a study of T cell responses to AZD1222 COVID-19 vaccine. Regarding the study as a whole: Following two doses of AZD1222, Spike-specific TCR breadth and depth rose. The donor group comprised mostly white British people and more females; the analysis possibly underestimated clonal diversity. CD4 TCRs covered the whole spike, strongest at regions 160-218 and 743-854.

The protocol was immunoSEQ multiplex PCR, while the TCRdb copy is restricted to in-frame clones and leaves out a portion. The sample contains about 150,000 clones, approximately 90% of which appear only once. Notes on this clone: Its antigen is currently unknown.

CDR1 KGHSH and CDR2 LQKENI come from the germline V gene. CDR3 length: 14 residues. The J segment lost 0 bases and the V segment lost 8 bases, leaving 6 bases of the junction unmatched. The clonotype originates from an adult who received the AZD1222 COVID-19 vaccine. The chain combines TRBV18 with TRBJ1-1; 7 bases map to TRBD1. The specimen was peripheral blood, collected 28 days after the second AZD1222 dose. The CDR3 here is CASTMDRLNTEAFF. DNA of the CDR3: TGTGCCAGCACAATGGACAGGCTGAACACTGAAGCTTTCTTT.